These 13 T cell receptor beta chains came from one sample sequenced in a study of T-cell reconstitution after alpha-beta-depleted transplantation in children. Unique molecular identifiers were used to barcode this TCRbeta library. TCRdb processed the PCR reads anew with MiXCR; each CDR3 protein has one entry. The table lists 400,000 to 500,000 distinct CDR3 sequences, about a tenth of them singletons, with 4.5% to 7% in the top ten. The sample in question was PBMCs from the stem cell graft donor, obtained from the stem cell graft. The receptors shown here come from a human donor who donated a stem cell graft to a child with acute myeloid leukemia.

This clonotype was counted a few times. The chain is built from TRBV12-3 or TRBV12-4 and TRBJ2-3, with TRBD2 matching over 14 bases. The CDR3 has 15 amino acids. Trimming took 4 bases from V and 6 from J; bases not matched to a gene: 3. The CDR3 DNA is TGTGCCAGCAGTTCCGGGACTAGCGGGGGTGATACGCAGTATTTT. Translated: CASSSGTSGGDTQYF.

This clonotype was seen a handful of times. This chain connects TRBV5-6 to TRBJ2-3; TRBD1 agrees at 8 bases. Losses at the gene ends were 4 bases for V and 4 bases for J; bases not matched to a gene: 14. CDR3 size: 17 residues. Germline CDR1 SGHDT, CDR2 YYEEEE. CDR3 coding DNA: TGTGCCAGCAGCCCAACTACAGGGGGACTGGGGGCAGATACGCAGTATTTT. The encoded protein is CASSPTTGGLGADTQYF.

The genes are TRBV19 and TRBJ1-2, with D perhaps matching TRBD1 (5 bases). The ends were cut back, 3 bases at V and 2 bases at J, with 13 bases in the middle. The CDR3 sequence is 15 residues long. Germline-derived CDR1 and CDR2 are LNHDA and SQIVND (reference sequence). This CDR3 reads CASSIPDRDNYGYTF. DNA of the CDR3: TGTGCCAGTAGTATTCCTGACCGGGACAACTATGGCTACACCTTC.

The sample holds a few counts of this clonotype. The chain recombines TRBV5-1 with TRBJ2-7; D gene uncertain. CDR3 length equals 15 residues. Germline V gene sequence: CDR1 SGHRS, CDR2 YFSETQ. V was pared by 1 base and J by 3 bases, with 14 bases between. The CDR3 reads CASSLFETSGYEQYF. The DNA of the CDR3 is TGCGCCAGCAGCTTGTTTGAGACTTCGGGCTACGAGCAGTACTTC.

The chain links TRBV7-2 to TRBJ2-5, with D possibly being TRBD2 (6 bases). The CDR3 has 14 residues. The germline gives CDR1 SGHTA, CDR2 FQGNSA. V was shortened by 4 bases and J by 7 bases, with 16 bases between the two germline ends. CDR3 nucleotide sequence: TGTGCCAGCAGCTCTCCCCGGGGGTATGGGACCCAGTACTTC. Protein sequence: CASSSPRGYGTQYF.

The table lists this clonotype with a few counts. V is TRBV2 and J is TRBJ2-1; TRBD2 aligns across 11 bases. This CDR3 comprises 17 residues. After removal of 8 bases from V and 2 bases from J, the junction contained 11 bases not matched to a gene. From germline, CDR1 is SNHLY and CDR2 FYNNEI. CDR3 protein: CASSSGASGGPYNEQFF. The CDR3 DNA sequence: TGTGCCAGCTCCTCGGGGGCTAGCGGGGGGCCCTACAATGAGCAGTTCTTC.

The chain's CDR3 is CASSLELAGGLNEQFF. The CDR3 DNA sequence: TGTGCCAGCAGTTTAGAATTAGCGGGAGGACTCAATGAGCAGTTCTTC. This rearrangement joins TRBV27 to TRBJ2-1, with 10 bases that match TRBD2. CDR3 length: 16 amino acids. CDR1 is MNHEY and CDR2 is SMNVEV in the germline V gene (reference sequence). V dropped 2 bases and J dropped 6; count of bases not matched to a gene: 7.

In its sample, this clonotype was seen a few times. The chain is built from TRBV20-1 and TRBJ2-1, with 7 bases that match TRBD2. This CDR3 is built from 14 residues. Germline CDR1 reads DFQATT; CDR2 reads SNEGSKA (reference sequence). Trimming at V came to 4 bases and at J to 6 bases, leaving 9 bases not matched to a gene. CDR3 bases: TGCAGTGCTAAACGGGCTAGCGGAGCCAATGAGCAGTTCTTC. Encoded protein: CSAKRASGANEQFF.

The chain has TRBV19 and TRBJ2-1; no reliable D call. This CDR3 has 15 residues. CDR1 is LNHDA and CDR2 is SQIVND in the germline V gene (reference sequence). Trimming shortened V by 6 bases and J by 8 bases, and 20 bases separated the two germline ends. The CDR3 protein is CASSPRPYPSYEQFF. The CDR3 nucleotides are TGTGCCAGTAGCCCAAGGCCGTACCCCTCATATGAGCAGTTCTTC.

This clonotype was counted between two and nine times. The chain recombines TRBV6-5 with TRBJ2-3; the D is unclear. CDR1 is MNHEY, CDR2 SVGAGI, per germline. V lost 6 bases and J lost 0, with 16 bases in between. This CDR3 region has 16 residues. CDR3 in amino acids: CASSYTTLPSTDTQYF. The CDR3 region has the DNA TGTGCCAGCAGCTACACTACATTGCCTAGCACAGATACGCAGTATTTT.

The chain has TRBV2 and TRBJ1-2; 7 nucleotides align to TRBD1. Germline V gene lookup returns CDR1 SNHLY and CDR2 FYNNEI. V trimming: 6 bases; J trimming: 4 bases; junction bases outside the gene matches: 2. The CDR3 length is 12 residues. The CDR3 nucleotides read TGTGCCAGCAGGGGGACAGTCTATGGCTACACCTTC. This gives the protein CASRGTVYGYTF.

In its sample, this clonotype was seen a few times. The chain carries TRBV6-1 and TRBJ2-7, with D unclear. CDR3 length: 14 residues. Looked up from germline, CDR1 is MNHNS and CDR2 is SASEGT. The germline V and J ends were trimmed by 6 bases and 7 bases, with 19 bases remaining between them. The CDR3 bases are TGTGCCAGCAGCCGAGGTGGCACCCGGGTGGAGCAGTACTTC. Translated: CASSRGGTRVEQYF.

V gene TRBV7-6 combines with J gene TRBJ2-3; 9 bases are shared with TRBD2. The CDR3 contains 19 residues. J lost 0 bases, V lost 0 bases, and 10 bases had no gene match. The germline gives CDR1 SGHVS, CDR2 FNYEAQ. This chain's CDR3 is CASSLAPRGAGGSTDTQYF. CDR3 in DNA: TGTGCCAGCAGCTTAGCCCCCCGGGGAGCGGGGGGCAGCACAGATACGCAGTATTTT.